A selection of T cell receptor beta chains follows, all from one sample in a study of blood T cell repertoires in COVID-19. The table came from immunoSEQ multiplex PCR; TCRdb's copy has only in-frame clones and leaves some out. The sample carries more than 300,000 clones, over 75% recorded once. Material: peripheral blood. All receptors derive from a woman in her 30s with COVID-19, enrolled during active disease. CDR3s include the opening cysteine and the closing phenylalanine or tryptophan. The D gene is left open where the match is weak. Expanded clones are given a class, and other clones once, few, many or no size at all.

V	size	J	D	CDR3	DNA
TRBV2	-	TRBJ2-3	TRBD2	CASSQSGTSGHTQYF	TGTGCCAGCAGTCAAAGTGGGACTAGCGGCCATACGCAGTATTTT
TRBV5-1	-	TRBJ1-2	-	CASSSPDSRTEASNYGYTF	TGCGCCAGCAGCTCCCCAGACAGCCGAACCGAAGCGTCTAACTATGGCTACACCTTC
TRBV5-1	-	TRBJ1-2	-	CASSGGGRYGYTF	TGCGCCAGCAGCGGGGGGGGCCGCTATGGCTACACCTTC
TRBV2	-	TRBJ2-1	TRBD2	CASTSGRPSYNEQFF	TGTGCCAGCACCAGCGGGAGGCCCTCCTACAATGAGCAGTTCTTC
TRBV5-1	few	TRBJ2-2	TRBD1	CASSFSGGATGELFF	TGCGCCAGCAGCTTCTCAGGGGGCGCAACCGGGGAGCTGTTTTTT
TRBV28	-	TRBJ2-7	-	CASSRFSYYEQYF	TGTGCCAGCAGCCGGTTCTCGTACTACGAGCAGTACTTC
TRBV23-1	once	TRBJ1-3	-	CASRQTVSGNTIYF	TGCGCCAGCAGGCAGACAGTCTCTGGAAACACCATATATTTT
TRBV30	-	TRBJ1-2	-	CAWGPGTVGGYTF	TGTGCCTGGGGCCCCGGGACTGTCGGTGGCTACACCTTC
TRBV6-5	-	TRBJ1-4	-	CASKGRANEKLFF	TGTGCCAGCAAAGGCAGGGCTAATGAAAAACTGTTTTTT
TRBV24-1	-	TRBJ1-2	TRBD1	CATGTGLSGYTF	TGTGCCACCGGGACAGGGCTCTCTGGCTACACCTTC
TRBV2	-	TRBJ1-1	TRBD1	CASSVRDSEAFF	TGTGCCAGCAGTGTCCGGGACAGTGAAGCTTTCTTT
TRBV9	-	TRBJ1-5	-	CASSPGGDWNQPQHF	TGTGCCAGCAGCCCAGGTGGGGACTGGAATCAGCCCCAGCATTTT
TRBV24-1	once	TRBJ2-5	TRBD2	CATSPSPASGLMAQYF	TGTGCCACCAGCCCTAGCCCGGCTAGCGGGTTAATGGCCCAGTACTTC
TRBV5-6	-	TRBJ1-5	-	CASSYHLTGISNQPQHF	TGTGCCAGCAGCTATCACCTTACAGGGATTAGCAATCAGCCCCAGCATTTT